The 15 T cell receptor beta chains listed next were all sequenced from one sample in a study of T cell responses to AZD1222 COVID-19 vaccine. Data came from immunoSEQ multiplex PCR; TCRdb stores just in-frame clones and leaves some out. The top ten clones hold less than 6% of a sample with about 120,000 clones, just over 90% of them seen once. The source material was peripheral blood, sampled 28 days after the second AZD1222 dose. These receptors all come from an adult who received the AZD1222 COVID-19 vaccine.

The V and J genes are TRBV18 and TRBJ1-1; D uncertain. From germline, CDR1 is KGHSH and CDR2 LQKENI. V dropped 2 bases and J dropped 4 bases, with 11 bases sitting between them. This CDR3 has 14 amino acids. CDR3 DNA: TGTGCCAGCTCACCATTAAGGGAGGCCACTGAAGCTTTCTTT. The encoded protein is CASSPLREATEAFF.

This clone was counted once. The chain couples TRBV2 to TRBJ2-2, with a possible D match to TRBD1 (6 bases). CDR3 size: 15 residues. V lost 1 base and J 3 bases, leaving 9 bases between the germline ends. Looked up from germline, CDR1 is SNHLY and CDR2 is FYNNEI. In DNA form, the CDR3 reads TGTGCCAGCAGTGAAGTAACAGGGTACACCGGGGAGCTGTTTTTT. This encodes CASSEVTGYTGELFF.

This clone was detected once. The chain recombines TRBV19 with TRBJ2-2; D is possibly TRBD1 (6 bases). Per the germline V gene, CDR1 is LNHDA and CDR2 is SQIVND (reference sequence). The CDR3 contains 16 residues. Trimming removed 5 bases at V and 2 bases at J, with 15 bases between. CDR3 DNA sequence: TGTGCCAGTAGTTCCCCAGGGGTCCTAAACACCGGGGAGCTGTTTTTT. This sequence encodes CASSSPGVLNTGELFF.

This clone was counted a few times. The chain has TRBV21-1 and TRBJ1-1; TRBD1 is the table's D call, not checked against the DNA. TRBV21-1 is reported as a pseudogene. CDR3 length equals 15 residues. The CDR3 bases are TGTGCCACCAGAGGACAGACAACGCCTAACACTGAAGCTTTCTTT. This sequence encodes CATRGQTTPNTEAFF.

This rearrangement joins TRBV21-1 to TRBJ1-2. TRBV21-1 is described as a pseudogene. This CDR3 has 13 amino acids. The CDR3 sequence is CASSCPGAYGYTF. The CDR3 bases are TGTGCCAGCAGCTGCCCTGGCGCCTATGGCTACACCTTC.

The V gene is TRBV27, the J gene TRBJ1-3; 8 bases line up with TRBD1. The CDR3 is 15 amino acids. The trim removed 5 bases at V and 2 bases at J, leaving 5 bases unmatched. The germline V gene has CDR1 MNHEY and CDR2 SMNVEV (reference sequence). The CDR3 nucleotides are TGTGCCAGCAGTATAACAGGGGGACCTGGAAACACCATATATTTT. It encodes CASSITGGPGNTIYF.

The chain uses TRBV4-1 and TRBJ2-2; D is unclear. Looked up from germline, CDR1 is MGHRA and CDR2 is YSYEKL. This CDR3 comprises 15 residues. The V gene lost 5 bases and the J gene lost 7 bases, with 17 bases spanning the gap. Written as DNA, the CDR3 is TGCGCCAGCAGCAAGCAGATAAGGGATAACGGGGAGCTGTTTTTT. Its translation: CASSKQIRDNGELFF.

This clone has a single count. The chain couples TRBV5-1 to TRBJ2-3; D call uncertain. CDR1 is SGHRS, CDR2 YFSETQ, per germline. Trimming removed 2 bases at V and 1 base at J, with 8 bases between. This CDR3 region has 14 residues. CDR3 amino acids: CASSLASGTDTQYF. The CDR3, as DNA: TGCGCCAGCAGCTTAGCAAGCGGCACAGATACGCAGTATTTT.

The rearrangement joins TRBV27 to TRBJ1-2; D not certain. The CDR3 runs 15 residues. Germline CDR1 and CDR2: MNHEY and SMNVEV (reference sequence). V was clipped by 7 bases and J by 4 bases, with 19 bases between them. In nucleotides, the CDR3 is TGTGCCAGCAACCAGGACTCCTCGACCCCCTATGGCTACACCTTC. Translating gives CASNQDSSTPYGYTF.

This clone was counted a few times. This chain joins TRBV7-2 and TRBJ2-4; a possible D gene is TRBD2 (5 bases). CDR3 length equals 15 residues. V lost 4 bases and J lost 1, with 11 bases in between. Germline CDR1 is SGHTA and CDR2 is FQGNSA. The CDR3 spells CASSSNSVAKNIQYF. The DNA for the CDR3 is TGTGCCAGCAGCTCAAATAGCGTTGCCAAAAACATTCAGTACTTC.

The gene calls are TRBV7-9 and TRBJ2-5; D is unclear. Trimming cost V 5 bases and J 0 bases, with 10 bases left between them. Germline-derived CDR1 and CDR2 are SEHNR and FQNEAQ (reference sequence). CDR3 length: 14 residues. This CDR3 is CASSTHMYQETQYF. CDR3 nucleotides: TGTGCCAGCAGCACCCACATGTACCAAGAGACCCAGTACTTC.

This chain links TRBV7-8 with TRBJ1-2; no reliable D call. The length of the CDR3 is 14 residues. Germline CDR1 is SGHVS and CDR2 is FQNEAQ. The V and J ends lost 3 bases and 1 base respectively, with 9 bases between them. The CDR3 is CASSFDDRNYGYTF. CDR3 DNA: TGTGCCAGCAGCTTCGATGACCGTAACTATGGCTACACCTTC.

The CDR3 region is CASSYFWDSQNSPLHF. The CDR3 DNA reads as TGTGCCAGCAGTTACTTCTGGGACAGCCAAAATTCACCCCTCCACTTT. The genes are TRBV6-6 and TRBJ1-6; 7 nucleotides line up with TRBD1. Germline CDR1 is MNHNY and CDR2 is SVGAGI (reference sequence). The CDR3 sequence is 16 residues long. Trimming at V came to 1 base and at J to 7 bases, leaving 7 bases not matched to a gene.

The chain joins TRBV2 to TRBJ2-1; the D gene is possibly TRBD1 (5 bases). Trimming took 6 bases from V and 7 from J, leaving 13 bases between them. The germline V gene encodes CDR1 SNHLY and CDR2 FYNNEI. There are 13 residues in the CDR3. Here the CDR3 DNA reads TGTGCCAGCAGGCTTGAACAGGTTAATGAGCAGTTCTTC. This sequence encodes CASRLEQVNEQFF. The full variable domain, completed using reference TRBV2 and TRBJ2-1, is EPEVTQTPSHQVTQMGQEVILRCVPISNHLYFYWYRQILGQKVEFLVSFYNNEISEKSEIFDDQFSVERPDGSNFTLKIRSTKLEDSAMYFCASRLEQVNEQFFGPGTRLTVL.

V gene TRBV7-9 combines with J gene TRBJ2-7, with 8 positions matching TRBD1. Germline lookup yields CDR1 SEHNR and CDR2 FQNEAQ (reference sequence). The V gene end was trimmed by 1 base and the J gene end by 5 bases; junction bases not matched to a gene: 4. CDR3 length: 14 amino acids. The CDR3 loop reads CASSLGQGAHEQYF. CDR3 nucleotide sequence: TGTGCCAGCAGCTTAGGGCAGGGGGCCCACGAGCAGTACTTC. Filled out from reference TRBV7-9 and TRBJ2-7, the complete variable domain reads DTGVSQNPRHKITKRGQNVTFRCDPISEHNRLYWYRQTLGQGPEFLTYFQNEAQLEKSRLLSDRFSAERPKGSFSTLEIQRTEQGDSAMYLCASSLGQGAHEQYFGPGTRLTVT.